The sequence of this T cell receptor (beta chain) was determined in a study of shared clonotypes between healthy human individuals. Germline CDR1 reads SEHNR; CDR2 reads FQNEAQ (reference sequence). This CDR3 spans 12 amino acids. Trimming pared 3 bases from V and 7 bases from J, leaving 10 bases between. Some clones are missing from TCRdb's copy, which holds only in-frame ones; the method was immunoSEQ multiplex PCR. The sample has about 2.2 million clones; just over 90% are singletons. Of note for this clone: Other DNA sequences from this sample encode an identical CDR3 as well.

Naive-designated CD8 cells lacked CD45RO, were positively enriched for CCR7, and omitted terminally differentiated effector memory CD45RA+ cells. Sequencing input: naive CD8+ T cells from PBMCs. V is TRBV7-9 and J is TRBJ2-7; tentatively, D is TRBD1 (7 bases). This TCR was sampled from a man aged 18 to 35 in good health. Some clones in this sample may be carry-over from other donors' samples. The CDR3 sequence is CASSFQGGEQYF. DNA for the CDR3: TGTGCCAGCAGCTTCCAGGGGGGAGAGCAGTACTTC.